These 3 T cell receptor beta chains originate from one sample sequenced in a study of T-cell reconstitution after alpha-beta-depleted transplantation in children. Unique molecular identifiers were incorporated into the prepared TCRbeta library. TCRdb recomputed calls from the PCR reads with MiXCR, one row per CDR3 protein. The table lists approximately 520,000 distinct CDR3 sequences, roughly an eighth of them singletons. The source was PBMCs, mostly from graft donor cells, collected 180 days after TCRalphabeta/CD19-depleted stem cell transplant. These TCRs come from a female patient aged 2-9 years who had a stem cell transplant for aplastic anemia, so the T cells may come from the graft donor.

This clonotype turned up a few times. The CDR3 sequence is CASSLWGDRPNYGYTF. CDR3 DNA sequence: TGTGCCAGCAGCTTATGGGGGGACAGGCCTAACTATGGCTACACCTTC. This chain joins TRBV7-2 and TRBJ1-2, with 8 bases lining up with TRBD1. V was pared by 2 bases and J by 0 bases, with 5 bases of the junction left unmatched. The CDR3 is 16 residues long. Germline V gene data show CDR1 as SGHTA and CDR2 as FQGNSA.

J is TRBJ2-3 and V is TRBV10-3; the match to TRBD2 covers 12 bases. The CDR3 has 16 amino acids. V lost 2 bases to trimming and J lost 2 bases; unmatched junction nucleotides: 2. From germline, CDR1 is ENHRY and CDR2 SYGVKD. The CDR3 reads CAISETSGRPTDTQYF. The CDR3, as DNA: TGTGCCATCAGTGAGACTAGCGGGAGGCCCACAGATACGCAGTATTTT.

The rearrangement joins TRBV4-2 to TRBJ2-7; 11 positions agree with TRBD2. This CDR3 region has 16 residues. V was pared by 4 bases and J by 4 bases, with 9 bases of the junction left unmatched. Germline loops: CDR1 LGHNA, CDR2 YNFKEQ. The CDR3 reads CASSPRWGTSGYEQYF. The CDR3 DNA reads TGTGCCAGCAGCCCCCGCTGGGGGACTAGCGGTTACGAGCAGTACTTC.